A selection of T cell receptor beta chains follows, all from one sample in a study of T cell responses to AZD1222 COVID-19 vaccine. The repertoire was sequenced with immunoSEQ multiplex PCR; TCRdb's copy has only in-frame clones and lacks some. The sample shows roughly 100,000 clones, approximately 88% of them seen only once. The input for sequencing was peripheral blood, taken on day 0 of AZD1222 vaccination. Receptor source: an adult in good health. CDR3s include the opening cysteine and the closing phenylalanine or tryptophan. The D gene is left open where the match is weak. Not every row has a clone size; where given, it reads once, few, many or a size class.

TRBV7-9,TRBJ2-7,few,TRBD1,CASSLWTGPIYYEQYF,TGTGCCAGCAGCTTGTGGACAGGGCCCATATACTACGAGCAGTACTTC
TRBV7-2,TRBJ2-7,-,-,CASSHGQSYEQYF,TGTGCCAGCAGCCATGGACAGAGCTACGAGCAGTACTTC
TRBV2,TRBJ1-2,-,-,CASSEALGVGYTF,TGTGCCAGCAGTGAAGCCCTCGGTGTCGGGTACACCTTC
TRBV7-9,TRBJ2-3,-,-,CASSLVQSSQGDTQYF,TGTGCCAGCAGCTTAGTACAGTCCTCCCAGGGGGATACGCAGTATTTT
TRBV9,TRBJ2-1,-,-,CASSVGINGDEQFF,TGTGCCAGCAGCGTAGGTATAAATGGAGATGAGCAGTTCTTC
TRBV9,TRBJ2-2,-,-,CASSVSSRTGELFF,TGTGCCAGCAGCGTAAGCAGTCGCACCGGGGAGCTGTTTTTT
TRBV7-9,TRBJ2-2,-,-,CASSLVRNTGELFF,TGTGCCAGCAGCTTAGTACGGAACACCGGGGAGCTGTTTTTT
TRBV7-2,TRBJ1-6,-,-,CASSLVAGDNSPLHF,TGTGCCAGCAGCTTAGTTGCAGGGGACAATTCACCCCTCCACTTT
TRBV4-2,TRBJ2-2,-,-,CASSHSPDQGGGELFF,TGTGCCAGCAGCCATAGCCCGGACCAGGGGGGCGGGGAGCTGTTTTTT
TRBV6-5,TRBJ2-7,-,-,CASSAQDSSYEQYF,TGTGCCAGCAGCGCCCAGGACAGTTCCTACGAGCAGTACTTC
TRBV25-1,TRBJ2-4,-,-,CAIGRLAKNIQYF,TGTGCCATAGGTCGGCTAGCCAAAAACATTCAGTACTTC
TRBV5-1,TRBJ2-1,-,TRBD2,CASSTQGLAGGTNEQFF,TGCGCCAGCAGCACACAAGGACTAGCGGGGGGGACGAATGAGCAGTTCTTC
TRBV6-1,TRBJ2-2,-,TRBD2,CASSEGLAGVIGELFF,TGTGCCAGCAGTGAAGGGCTAGCGGGAGTTATCGGGGAGCTGTTTTTT
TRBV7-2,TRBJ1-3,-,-,CASSSIPGISSGNTIYF,TGTGCCAGCAGCTCGATCCCGGGGATTAGCTCTGGAAACACCATATATTTT
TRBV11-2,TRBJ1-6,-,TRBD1,CASSAGTGNSPLHF,TGTGCCAGCAGTGCCGGGACAGGAAATTCACCCCTCCACTTT
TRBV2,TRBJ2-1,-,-,CASNPGADYSSYNEQFF,TGTGCCAGCAACCCCGGGGCGGACTACAGCTCCTACAATGAGCAGTTCTTC
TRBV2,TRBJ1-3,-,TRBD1,CASSAPDRDRGNTIYF,TGTGCCAGCAGTGCCCCAGACAGGGATAGGGGAAACACCATATATTTT
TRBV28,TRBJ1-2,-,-,CASSQVGFGYTF,TGTGCCAGCAGCCAAGTAGGGTTCGGCTACACCTTC
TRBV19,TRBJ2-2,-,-,CASRPLGGNTGELFF,TGTGCCAGTAGGCCCCTGGGAGGGAACACCGGGGAGCTGTTTTTT
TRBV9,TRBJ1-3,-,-,CASSVVQVSDTIYF,TGTGCCAGCAGCGTAGTACAAGTCTCGGACACCATATATTTT
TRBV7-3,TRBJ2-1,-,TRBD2,CASSFRDLAGGNYNEQFF,TGTGCCAGCAGCTTCAGGGACTTAGCGGGGGGAAACTACAATGAGCAGTTCTTC
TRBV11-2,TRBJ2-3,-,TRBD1,CASSRQGGTDTQYF,TGTGCCAGCAGCCGACAGGGTGGCACAGATACGCAGTATTTT
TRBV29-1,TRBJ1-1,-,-,CSVSNTEAFF,TGCAGCGTTTCGAACACTGAAGCTTTCTTT
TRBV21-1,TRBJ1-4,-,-,CASSPDHPEGNEKLFF,TGTGCCAGCAGCCCCGACCATCCGGAGGGGAATGAAAAACTGTTTTTT
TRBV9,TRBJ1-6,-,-,CASSTPPNSPLHF,TGTGCCAGCAGCACCCCCCCAAATTCACCCCTCCACTTT
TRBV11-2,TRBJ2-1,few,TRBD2,CASSYGLAGVYEQFF,TGTGCCAGCAGCTATGGACTAGCGGGGGTTTATGAGCAGTTCTTC
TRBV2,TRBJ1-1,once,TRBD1,CALRTGHYTEAFF,TGTGCCTTAAGGACAGGACATTACACTGAAGCTTTCTTT
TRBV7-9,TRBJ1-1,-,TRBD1,CASSARQGSNTEAFF,TGTGCCAGCAGCGCCCGACAGGGGAGCAACACTGAAGCTTTCTTT
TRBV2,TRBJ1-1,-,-,CASSELVQATEAFF,TGTGCCAGCAGTGAGCTGGTCCAAGCCACTGAAGCTTTCTTT